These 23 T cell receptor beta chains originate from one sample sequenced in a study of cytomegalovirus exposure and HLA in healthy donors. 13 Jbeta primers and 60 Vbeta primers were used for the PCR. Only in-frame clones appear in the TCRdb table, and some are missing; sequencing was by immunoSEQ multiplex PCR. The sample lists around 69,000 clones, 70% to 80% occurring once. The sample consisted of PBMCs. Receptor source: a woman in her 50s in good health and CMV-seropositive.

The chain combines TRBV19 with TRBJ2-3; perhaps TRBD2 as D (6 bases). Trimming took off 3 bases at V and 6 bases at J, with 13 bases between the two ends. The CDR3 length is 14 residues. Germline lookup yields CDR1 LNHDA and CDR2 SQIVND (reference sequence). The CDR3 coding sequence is TGTGCCAGTAGTATCCTCGGGGGTTCGGATACGCAGTATTTT. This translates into CASSILGGSDTQYF.

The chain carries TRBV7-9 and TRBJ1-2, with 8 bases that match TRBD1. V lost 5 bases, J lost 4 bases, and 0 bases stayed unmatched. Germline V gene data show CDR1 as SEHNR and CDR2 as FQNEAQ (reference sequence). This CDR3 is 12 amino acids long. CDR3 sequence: CASSTGGYGYTF. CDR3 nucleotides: TGTGCCAGCAGCACAGGGGGCTATGGCTACACCTTC.

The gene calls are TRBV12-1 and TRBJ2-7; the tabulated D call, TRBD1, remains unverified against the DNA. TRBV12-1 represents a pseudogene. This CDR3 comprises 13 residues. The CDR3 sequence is CASSSGTTYEQYF. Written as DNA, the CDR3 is TGTGCCAGCAGCTCCGGGACAACCTACGAGCAGTACTTC.

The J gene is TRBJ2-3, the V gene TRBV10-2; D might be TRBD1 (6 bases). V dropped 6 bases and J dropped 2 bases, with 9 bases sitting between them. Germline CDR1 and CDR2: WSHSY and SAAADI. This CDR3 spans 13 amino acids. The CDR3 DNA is TGCGCCAGCAGCGGACAGTTCACAGATACGCAGTATTTT. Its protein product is CASSGQFTDTQYF.

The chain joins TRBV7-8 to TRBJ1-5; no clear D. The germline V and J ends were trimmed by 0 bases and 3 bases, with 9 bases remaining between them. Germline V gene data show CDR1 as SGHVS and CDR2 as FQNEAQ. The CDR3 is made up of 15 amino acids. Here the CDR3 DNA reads TGTGCCAGCAGCTTAGCCACTGGTACCAATCAGCCCCAGCATTTT. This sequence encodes CASSLATGTNQPQHF.

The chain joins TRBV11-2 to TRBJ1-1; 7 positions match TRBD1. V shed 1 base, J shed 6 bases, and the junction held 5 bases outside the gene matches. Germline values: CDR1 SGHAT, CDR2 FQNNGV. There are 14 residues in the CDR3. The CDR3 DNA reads TGTGCCAGCAGCTTAGGGGGGACAGTCGCTGAAGCTTTCTTT. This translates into CASSLGGTVAEAFF. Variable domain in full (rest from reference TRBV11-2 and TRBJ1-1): EAGVAQSPRYKIIEKRQSVAFWCNPISGHATLYWYQQILGQGPKLLIQFQNNGVVDDSQLPKDRFSAERLKGVDSTLKIQPAKLEDSAVYLCASSLGGTVAEAFFGQGTRLTVV.

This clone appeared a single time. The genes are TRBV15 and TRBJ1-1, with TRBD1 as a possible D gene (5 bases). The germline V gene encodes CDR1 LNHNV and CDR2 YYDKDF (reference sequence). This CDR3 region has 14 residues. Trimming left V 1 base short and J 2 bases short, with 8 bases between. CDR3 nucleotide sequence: TGTGCCACCAGCAGAGGACAGACAAACACTGAAGCTTTCTTT. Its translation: CATSRGQTNTEAFF.

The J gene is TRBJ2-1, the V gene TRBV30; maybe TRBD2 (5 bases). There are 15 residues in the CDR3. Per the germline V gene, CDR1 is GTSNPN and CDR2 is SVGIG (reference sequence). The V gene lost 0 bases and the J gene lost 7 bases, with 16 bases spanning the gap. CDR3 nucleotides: TGTGCCTGGAGTGTCGGCACGTTTTCGGGGAATGAGCAGTTCTTC. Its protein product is CAWSVGTFSGNEQFF. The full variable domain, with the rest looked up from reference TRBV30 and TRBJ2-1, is SQTIHQWPATLVQPVGSPLSLECTVEGTSNPNLYWYRQAAGRGLQLLFYSVGIGQISSEVPQNLSASRPQDRQFILSSKKLLLSDSGFYLCAWSVGTFSGNEQFFGPGTRLTVL.

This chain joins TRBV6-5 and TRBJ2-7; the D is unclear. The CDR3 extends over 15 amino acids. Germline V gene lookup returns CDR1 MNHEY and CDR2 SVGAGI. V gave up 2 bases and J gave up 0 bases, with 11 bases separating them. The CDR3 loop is CASSYQPDISYEQYF. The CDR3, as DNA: TGTGCCAGCAGTTACCAACCCGACATCTCCTACGAGCAGTACTTC.

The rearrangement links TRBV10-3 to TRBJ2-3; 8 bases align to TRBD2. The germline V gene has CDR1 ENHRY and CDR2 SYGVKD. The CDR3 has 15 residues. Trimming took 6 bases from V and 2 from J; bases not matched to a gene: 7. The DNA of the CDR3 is TGTGCCATCAGAGAGAGAGCGGGAGTCACAGATACGCAGTATTTT. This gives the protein CAIRERAGVTDTQYF.

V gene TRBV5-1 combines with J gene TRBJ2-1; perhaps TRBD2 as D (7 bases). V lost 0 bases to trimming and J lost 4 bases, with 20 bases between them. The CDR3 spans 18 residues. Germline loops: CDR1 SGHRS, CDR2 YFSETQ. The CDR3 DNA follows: TGCGCCAGCAGCTTGGGTGGGGTGTCCGGGGGGCCTTACAATGAGCAGTTCTTC. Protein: CASSLGGVSGGPYNEQFF.

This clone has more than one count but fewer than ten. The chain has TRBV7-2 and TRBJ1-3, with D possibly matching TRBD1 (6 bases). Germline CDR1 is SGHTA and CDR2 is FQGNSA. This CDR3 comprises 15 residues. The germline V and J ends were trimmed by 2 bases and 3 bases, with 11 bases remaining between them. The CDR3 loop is CASSLWGLSGNTIYF. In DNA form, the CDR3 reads TGTGCCAGCAGCTTATGGGGGCTGAGTGGAAACACCATATATTTT.

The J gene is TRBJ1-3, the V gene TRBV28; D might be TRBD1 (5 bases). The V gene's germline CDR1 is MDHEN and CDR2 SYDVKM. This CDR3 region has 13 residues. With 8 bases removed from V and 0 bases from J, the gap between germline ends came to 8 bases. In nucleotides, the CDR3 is TGTGCCAGCCAGGGTTACTCTGGAAACACCATATATTTT. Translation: CASQGYSGNTIYF.

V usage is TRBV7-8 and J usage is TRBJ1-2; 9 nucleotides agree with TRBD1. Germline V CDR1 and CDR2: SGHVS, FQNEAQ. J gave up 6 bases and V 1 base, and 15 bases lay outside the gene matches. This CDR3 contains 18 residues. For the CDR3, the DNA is TGTGCCAGCAGCTTAGAAGGGGCGACAGGGGGGAGTTGGGATGGCTACACCTTC. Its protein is CASSLEGATGGSWDGYTF. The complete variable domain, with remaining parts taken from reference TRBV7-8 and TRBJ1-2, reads GAGVSQSPRYKVAKRGQDVALRCDPISGHVSLFWYQQALGQGPEFLTYFQNEAQLDKSGLPSDRFFAERPEGSVSTLKIQRTQQEDSAVYLCASSLEGATGGSWDGYTFGSGTRLTVV.

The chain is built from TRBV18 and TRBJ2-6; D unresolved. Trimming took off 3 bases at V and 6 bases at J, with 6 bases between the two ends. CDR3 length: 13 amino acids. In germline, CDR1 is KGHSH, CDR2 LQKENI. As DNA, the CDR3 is TGTGCCAGCTCACCTGAGGAGGCCAACGTCCTGACTTTC. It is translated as CASSPEEANVLTF.

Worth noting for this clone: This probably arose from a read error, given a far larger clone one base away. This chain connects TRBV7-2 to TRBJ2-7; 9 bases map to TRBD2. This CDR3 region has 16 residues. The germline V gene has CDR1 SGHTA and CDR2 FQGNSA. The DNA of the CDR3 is TGTGCCCGCAGCTTAGAGGGTAGCGGGAGAATCTACGAGCAGTACTTC. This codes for CARSLEGSGRIYEQYF.

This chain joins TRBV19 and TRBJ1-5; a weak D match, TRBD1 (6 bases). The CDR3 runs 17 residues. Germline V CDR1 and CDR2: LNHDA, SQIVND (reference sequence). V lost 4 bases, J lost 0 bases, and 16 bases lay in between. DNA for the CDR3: TGTGCCAGTAGTAGGCTCGAGGGGGAATATAGCAATCAGCCCCAGCATTTT. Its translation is CASSRLEGEYSNQPQHF.

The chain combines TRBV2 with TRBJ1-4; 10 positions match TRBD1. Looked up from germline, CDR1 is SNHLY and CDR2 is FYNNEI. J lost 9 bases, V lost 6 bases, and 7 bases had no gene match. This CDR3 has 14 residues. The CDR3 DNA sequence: TGTGCCAGCAGATCAGAGGACAGGGGGAAAAAACTGTTTTTT. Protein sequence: CASRSEDRGKKLFF.

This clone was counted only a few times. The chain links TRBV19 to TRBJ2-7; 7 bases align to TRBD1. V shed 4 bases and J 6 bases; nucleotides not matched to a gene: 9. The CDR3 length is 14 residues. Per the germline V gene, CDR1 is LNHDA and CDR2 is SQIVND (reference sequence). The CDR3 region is CASSSRQGLGEQYF. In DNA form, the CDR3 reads TGTGCCAGTAGTAGCAGACAGGGTTTGGGCGAGCAGTACTTC.

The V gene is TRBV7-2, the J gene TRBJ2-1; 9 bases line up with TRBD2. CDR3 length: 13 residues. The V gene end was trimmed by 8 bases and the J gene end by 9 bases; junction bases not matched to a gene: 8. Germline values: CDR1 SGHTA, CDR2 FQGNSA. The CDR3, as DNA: TGTGCCAGCGGATTAGCGGGAGAGGGTGAGCAGTTCTTC. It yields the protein CASGLAGEGEQFF.

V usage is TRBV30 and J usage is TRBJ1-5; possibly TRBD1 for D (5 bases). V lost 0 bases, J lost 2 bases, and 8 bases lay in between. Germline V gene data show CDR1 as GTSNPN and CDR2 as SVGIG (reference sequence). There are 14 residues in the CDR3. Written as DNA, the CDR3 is TGTGCCTGGAGTGTGGCGACAGGCAATCAGCCCCAGCATTTT. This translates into CAWSVATGNQPQHF.

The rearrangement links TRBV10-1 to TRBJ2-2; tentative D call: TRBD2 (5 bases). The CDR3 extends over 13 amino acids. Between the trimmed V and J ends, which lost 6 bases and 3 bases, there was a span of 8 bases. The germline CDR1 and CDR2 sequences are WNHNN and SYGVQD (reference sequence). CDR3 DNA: TGCGCCAGCAGATCGGGGTACACCGGGGAGCTGTTTTTT. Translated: CASRSGYTGELFF.

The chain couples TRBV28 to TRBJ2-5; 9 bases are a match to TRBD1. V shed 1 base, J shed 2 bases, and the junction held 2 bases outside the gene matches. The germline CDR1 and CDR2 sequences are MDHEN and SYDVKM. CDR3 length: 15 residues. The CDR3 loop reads CASSLSDRGQETQYF. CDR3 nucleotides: TGTGCCAGCAGTTTATCCGACAGGGGGCAAGAGACCCAGTACTTC.